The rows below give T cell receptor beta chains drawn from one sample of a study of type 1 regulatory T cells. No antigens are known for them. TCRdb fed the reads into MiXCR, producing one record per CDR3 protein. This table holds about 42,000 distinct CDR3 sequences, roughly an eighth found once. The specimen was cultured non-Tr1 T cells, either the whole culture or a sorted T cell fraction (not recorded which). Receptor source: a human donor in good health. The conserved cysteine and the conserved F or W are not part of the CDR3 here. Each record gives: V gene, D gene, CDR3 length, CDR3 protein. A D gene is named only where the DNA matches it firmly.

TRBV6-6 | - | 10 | ASTHSRNTIY
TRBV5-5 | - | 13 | ASSLFSVNTGELF
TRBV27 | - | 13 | ASRPLAWGTDTQY
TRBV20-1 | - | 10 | SPSTGFHEQY
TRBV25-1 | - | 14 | ASSPNQGVGSTEAF
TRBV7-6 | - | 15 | ASSSGGGTQVNTEAF
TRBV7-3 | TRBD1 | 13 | ASSLGGQKNYGYT
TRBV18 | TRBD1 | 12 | ASSPTGGGTEAF
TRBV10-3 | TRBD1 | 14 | AISEPGQGGSYEQY
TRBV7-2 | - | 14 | ASSLATPGNGNTIY
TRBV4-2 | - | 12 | ASSEGGKNTEAF
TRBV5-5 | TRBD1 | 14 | ASSLWGQGPLGEQY
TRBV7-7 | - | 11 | ASSLGELNERF
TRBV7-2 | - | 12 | ASSLSRSSYEQY
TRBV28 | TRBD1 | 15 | ASSLGTDLIMNTEAF
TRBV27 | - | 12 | ASRRLANTGELF
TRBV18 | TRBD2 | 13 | ASSPPGLADYEQY
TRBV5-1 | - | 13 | ASSLSWSASYEQY
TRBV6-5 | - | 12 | ASSCYGSNQPQH
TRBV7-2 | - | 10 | ASSLHSYEQY
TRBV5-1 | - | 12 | ASSLGALQETQY